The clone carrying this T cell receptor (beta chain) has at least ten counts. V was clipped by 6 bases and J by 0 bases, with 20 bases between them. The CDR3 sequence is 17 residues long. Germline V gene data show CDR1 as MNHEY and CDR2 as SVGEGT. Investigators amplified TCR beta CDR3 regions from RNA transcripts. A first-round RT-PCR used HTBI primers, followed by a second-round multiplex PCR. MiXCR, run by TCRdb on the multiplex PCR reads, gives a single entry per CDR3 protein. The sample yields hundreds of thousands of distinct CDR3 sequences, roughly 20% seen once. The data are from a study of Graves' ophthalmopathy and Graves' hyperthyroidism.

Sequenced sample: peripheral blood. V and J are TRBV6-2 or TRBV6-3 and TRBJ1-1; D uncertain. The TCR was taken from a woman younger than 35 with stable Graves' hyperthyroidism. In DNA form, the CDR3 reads TGTGCCAGCAGGACTTCACGGGGAGCAAGGATGAACACTGAAGCTTTCTTT. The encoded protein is CASRTSRGARMNTEAFF.